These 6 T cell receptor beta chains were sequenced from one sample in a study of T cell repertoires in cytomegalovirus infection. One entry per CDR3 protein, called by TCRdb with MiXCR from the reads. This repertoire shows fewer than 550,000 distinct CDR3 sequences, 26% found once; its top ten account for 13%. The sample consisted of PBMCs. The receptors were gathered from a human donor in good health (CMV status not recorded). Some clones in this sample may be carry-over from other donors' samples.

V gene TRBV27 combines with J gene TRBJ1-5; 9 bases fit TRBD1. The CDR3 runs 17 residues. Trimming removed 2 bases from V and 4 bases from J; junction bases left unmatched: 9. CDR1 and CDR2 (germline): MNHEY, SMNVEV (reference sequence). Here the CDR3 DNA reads TGTGCCAGCAGTTTACGCTTCCGTGGACAGGGGAATCAGCCCCAGCATTTT. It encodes CASSLRFRGQGNQPQHF.

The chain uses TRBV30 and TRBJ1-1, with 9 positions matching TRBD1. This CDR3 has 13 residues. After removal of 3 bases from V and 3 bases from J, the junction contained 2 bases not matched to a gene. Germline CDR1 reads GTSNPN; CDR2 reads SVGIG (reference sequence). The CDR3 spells CAWRGQGYTEAFF. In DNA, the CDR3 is TGTGCCTGGAGGGGACAGGGCTACACTGAAGCTTTCTTT.

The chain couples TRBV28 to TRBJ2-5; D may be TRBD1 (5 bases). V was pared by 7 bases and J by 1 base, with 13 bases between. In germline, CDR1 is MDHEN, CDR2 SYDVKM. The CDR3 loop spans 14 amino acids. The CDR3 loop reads CASTPWTTQETQYF. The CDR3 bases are TGTGCCAGCACCCCTTGGACAACCCAAGAGACCCAGTACTTC.

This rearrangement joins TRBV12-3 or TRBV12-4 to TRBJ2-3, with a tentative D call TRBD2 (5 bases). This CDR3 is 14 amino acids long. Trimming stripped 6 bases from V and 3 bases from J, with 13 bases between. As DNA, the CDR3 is TGTGCCAGCAGCCTTGACACTAGAACAGATACGCAGTATTTT. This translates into CASSLDTRTDTQYF.

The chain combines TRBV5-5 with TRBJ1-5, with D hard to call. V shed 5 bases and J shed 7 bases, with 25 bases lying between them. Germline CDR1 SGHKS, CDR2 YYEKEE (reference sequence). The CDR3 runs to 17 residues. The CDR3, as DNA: TGTGCCAGCAGTTTTGTTACATCAGGAGGGTCGGGGCAGCCCCAGCATTTT. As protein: CASSFVTSGGSGQPQHF.

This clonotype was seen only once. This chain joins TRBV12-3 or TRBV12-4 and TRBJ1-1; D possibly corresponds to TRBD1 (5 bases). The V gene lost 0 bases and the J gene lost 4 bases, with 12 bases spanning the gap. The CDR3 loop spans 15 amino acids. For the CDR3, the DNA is TGTGCCAGCAGTTTAGCGGGGGAATGGGGCACTGAAGCTTTCTTT. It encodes CASSLAGEWGTEAFF.